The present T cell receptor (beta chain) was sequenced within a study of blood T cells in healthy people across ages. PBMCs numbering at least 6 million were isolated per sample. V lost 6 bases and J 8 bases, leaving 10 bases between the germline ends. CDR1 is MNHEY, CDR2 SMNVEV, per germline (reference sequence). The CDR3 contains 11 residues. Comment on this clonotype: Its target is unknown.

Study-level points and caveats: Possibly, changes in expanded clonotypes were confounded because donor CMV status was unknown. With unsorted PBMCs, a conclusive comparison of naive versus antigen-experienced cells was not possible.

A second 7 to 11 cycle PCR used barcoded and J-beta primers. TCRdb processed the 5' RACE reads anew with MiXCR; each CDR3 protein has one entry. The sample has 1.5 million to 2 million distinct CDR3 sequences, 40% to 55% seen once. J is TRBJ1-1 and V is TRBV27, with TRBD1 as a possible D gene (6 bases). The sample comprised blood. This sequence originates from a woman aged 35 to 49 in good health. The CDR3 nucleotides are TGTGCCAGCAGAGGCGACAGGGAAGCTTTCTTT. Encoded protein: CASRGDREAFF.